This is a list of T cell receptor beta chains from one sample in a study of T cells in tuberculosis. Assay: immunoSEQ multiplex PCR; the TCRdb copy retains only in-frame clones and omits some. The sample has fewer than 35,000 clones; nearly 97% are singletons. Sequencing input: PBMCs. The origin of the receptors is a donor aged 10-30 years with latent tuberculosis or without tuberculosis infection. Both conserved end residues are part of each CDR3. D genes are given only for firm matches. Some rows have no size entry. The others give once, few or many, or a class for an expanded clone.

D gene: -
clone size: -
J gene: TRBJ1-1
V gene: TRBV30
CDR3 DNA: TGTGCCTGGACCGCCGGAGCTGAAGCTTTCTTT
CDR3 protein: CAWTAGAEAFF

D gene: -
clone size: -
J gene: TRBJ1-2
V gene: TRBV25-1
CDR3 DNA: TGTGCCAGCAGTGAGCTCTCCTACCGGGACACCAGTGGCTACACCTTC
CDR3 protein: CASSELSYRDTSGYTF

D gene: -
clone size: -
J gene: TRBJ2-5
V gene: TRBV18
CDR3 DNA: TGTGCCAGCTCACCAGGACACCTCCAAGAGACCCAGTACTTC
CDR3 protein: CASSPGHLQETQYF

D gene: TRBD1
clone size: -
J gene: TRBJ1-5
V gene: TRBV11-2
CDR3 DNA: TGTGCCAGCAGCTTAGGGACAGGGGCGTATCAGCCCCAGCATTTT
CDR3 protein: CASSLGTGAYQPQHF

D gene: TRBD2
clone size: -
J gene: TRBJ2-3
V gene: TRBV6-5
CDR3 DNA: TGTGCCAGCAGGGGCCGAGCGGGAGCGTCAGATACGCAGTATTTT
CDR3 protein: CASRGRAGASDTQYF

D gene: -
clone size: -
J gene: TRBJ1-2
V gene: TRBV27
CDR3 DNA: TGTGCCAGCAGTTTCCAGTCGACAGGAAACTATGGCTACACCTTC
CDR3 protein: CASSFQSTGNYGYTF

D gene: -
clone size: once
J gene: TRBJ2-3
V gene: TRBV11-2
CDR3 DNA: TGTGCCAGCAGCCGTGGCCCCCCCACAGATACGCAGTATTTT
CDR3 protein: CASSRGPPTDTQYF

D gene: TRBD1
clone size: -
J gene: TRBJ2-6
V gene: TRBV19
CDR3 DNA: TGTGCCAGTAGTATACCCCATATCCGGGACAGGGTACCCTCTGGGGCCAACGTCCTGACTTTC
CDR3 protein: CASSIPHIRDRVPSGANVLTF

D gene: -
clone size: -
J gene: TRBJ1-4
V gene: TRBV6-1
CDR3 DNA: TGTGCCAGCAGTGATCTAGGGGGAAAACTGTTTTTT
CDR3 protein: CASSDLGGKLFF

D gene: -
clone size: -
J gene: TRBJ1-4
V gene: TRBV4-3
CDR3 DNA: TGCGCCAGCAGCCAACGGAGCGGGGTTCGTATTGGGACGCGTGAAAAACTGTTTTTT
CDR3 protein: CASSQRSGVRIGTREKLFF

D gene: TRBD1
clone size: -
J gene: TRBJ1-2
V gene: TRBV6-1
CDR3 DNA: TGTGCCAGCAGTGCTATACAGGGGGTCGGCTACACCTTC
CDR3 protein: CASSAIQGVGYTF

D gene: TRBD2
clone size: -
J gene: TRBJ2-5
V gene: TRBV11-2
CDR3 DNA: TGTGCCAGCAGTCTAGCGGGGGGGCGGCCGGCCCAGTACTTC
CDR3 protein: CASSLAGGRPAQYF

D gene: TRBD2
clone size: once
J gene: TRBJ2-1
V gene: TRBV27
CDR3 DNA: TGTGCCAGCAGTTTCTCTTACCCGGCGGGGGGGTATAATGAGCAGTTCTTC
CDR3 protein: CASSFSYPAGGYNEQFF

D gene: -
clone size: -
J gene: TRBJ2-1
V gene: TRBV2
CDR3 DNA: TGTGCCAGCAGTGTGGAGAGCTCCTACAATGAGCAGTTCTTC
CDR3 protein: CASSVESSYNEQFF

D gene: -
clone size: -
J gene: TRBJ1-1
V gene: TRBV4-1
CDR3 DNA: TGCGCCAGCAGCCAAGAGGCAGGGCCATTTGCTGAAGCTTTCTTT
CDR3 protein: CASSQEAGPFAEAFF